This note documents a single TCR beta chain sequence. The sample comes from a study of blood T cell repertoires in COVID-19. At the level of the study: Some COVID-19 samples were acute and others convalescent; all came from the United States, Italy and Spain. T cells, B-cell-depleted T cells, or PBMCs supplied cDNA or gDNA.

Germline CDR1 is SGHRS and CDR2 is YFSETQ. The CDR3 runs to 15 residues. V lost 1 base and J 1 base, leaving 9 bases between the germline ends. Cohorts were based on clinical histories the participants reported. In the source study's methods: Quantification of nucleated cells was approximated via reference gene primer amplification. Clones were read by immunoSEQ multiplex PCR, and TCRdb kept only the in-frame ones, dropping some. V and J calls and clone size are copied from that table; D and trimming were computed from the DNA. The repertoire holds 380,000 or so clones, roughly 86% seen once, with over 2% in the top ten.

Sequencing used PBMCs or T cells enriched from blood (not recorded which). The rearrangement uses TRBV5-1 and TRBJ2-1, with D possibly being TRBD2 (5 bases). This TCR derives from a woman aged 35 to 49 with acute COVID-19. The CDR3 spells CASSLSSESYNEQFF. In DNA form, the CDR3 reads TGCGCCAGCAGCTTGAGTAGCGAATCCTACAATGAGCAGTTCTTC.